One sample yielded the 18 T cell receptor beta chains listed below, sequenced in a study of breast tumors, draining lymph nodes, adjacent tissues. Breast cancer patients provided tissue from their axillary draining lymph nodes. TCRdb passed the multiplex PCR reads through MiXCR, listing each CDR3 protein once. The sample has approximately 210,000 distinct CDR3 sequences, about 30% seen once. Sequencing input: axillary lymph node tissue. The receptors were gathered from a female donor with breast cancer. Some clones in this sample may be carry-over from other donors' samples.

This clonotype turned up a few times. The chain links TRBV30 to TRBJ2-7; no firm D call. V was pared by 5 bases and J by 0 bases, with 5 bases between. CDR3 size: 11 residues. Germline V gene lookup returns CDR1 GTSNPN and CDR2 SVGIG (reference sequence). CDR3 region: CAWARSYEQYF. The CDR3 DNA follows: TGTGCCTGGGCCCGCTCCTACGAGCAGTACTTC.

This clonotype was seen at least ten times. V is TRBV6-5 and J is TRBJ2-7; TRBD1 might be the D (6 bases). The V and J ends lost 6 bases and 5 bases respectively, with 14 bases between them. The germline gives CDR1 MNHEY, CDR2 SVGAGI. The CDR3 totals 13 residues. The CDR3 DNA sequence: TGTGCCAGCAGAGAACAGGGACGGAACGAGCAGTACTTC. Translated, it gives CASREQGRNEQYF.

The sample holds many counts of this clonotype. CDR3 protein: CASSRIAGVAYEQFF. CDR3 in DNA: TGCGCCAGCAGCCGAATAGCGGGAGTAGCGTATGAGCAGTTCTTC. The rearrangement links TRBV4-1 to TRBJ2-1; the match to TRBD2 covers 9 bases. The trim removed 4 bases at V and 8 bases at J, leaving 9 bases unmatched. The CDR3 is 15 amino acids. Germline V gene lookup returns CDR1 MGHRA and CDR2 YSYEKL.

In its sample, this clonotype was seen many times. The CDR3, as DNA: TGTGCCAGCAGCTTGGCGGGGGCGCAAGGAAACACCATATATTTT. This gives the protein CASSLAGAQGNTIYF. This chain links TRBV5-4 with TRBJ1-3; maybe TRBD1 (6 bases). The V gene's germline CDR1 is SGHNT and CDR2 YYREEE (reference sequence). This CDR3 is 15 amino acids long. Trimming took off 0 bases at V and 4 bases at J, with 11 bases between the two ends. The full variable domain, in which reference TRBV5-4 and TRBJ1-3 provide the parts outside the CDR3, is ETGVTQSPTHLIKTRGQQVTLRCSSQSGHNTVSWYQQALGQGPQFIFQYYREEENGRGNFPPRFSGLQFPNYSSELNVNALELDDSALYLCASSLAGAQGNTIYFGEGSWLTVV.

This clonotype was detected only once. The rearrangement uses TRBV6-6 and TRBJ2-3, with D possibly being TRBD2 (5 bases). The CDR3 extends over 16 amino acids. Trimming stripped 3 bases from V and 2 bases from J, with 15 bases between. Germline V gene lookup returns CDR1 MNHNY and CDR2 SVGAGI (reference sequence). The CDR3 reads CASSYSTNGNTDTQYF. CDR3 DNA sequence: TGTGCCAGCAGTTATTCGACTAACGGGAACACAGATACGCAGTATTTT.

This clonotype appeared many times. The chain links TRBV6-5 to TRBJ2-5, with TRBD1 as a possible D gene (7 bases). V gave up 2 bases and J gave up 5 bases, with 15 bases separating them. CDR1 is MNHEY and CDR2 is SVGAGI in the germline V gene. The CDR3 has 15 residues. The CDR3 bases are TGTGCCAGCAGTTACGGAGGGGGCGCCTTGGAGACCCAGTACTTC. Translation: CASSYGGGALETQYF.

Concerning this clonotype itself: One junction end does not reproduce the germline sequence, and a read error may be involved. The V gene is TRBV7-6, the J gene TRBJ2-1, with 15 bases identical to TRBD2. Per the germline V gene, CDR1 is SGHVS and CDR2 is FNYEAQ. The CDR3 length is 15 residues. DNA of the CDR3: TGTGCCAGCAGGAGCGGGACTAGCGGGAGGCATGAGCAGCTCTTC. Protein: CASRSGTSGRHEQLF.

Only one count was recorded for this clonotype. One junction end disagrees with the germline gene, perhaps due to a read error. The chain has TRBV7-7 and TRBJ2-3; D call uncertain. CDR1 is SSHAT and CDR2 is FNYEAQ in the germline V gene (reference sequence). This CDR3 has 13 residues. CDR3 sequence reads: CAGSPEETDTQYF. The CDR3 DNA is TGTGCCGGCAGCCCGGAAGAGACAGATACGCAGTATTTT.

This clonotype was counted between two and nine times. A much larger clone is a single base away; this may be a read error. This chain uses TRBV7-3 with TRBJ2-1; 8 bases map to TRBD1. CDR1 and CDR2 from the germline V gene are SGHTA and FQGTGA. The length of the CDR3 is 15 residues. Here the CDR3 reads CASSPNHGQGDEQLF. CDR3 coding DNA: TGTGCCAGCAGCCCCAACCACGGACAGGGCGATGAGCAGCTCTTC. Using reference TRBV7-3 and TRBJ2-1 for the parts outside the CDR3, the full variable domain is GAGVSQTPSNKVTEKGKYVELRCDPISGHTALYWYRQSLGQGPEFLIYFQGTGAADDSGLPNDRFFAVRPEGSVSTLKIQRTERGDSAVYLCASSPNHGQGDEQLFGPGTRLTVL.

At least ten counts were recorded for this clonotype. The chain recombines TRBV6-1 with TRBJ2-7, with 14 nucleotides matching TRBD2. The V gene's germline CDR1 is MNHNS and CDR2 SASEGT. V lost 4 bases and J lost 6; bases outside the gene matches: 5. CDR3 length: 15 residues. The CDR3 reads CASSVGLAGVGEQYF. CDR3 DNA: TGTGCCAGCAGTGTGGGACTAGCGGGAGTTGGCGAGCAGTACTTC.

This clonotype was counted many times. The CDR3 DNA sequence: TGTGCCACCAGTCAGGGGGACAGTCCTCAGCCCCAGCATTTT. The encoded protein is CATSQGDSPQPQHF. This chain connects TRBV24-1 to TRBJ1-5; 7 positions agree with TRBD1. V was clipped by 6 bases and J by 6 bases; unmatched bases: 7. The CDR3 totals 14 residues. The germline gives CDR1 KGHDR, CDR2 SFDVKD.

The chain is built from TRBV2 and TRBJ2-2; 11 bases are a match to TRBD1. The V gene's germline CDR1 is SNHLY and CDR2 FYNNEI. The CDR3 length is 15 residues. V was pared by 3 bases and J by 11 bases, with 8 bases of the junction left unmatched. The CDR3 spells CASSEGTGGRNELFF. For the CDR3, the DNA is TGTGCCAGCAGTGAGGGGACAGGGGGACGCAATGAGCTGTTTTTT. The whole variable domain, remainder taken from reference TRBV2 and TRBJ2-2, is EPEVTQTPSHQVTQMGQEVILRCVPISNHLYFYWYRQILGQKVEFLVSFYNNEISEKSEIFDDQFSVERPDGSNFTLKIRSTKLEDSAMYFCASSEGTGGRNELFFGEGSRLTVL.

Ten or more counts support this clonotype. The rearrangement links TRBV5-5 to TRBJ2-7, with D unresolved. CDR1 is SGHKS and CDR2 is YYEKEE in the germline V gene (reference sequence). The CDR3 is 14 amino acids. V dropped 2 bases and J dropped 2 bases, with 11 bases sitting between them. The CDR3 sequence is CASSFIVNPYEQYF. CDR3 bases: TGTGCCAGCAGCTTTATAGTTAACCCCTACGAGCAGTACTTC.

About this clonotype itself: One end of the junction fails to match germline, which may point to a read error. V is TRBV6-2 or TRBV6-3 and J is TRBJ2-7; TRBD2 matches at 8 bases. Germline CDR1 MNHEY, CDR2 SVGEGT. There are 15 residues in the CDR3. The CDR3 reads CASSPRLARHYERYF. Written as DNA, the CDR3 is TGTGCCAGCAGTCCCCGACTAGCGCGACACTACGAGCGGTACTTC.

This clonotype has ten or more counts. CDR3 sequence (DNA): TGTGCCAGCAGCTCCATGGCTTTCGGACTAGGGTACGAGCAGTACTTC. It encodes CASSSMAFGLGYEQYF. The chain recombines TRBV13 with TRBJ2-7; 7 bases map to TRBD2. The CDR3 covers 16 residues. CDR1 and CDR2 from the germline V gene are PRHDT and FYEKMQ (reference sequence). Trimming took 4 bases from V and 4 from J; bases not matched to a gene: 13.

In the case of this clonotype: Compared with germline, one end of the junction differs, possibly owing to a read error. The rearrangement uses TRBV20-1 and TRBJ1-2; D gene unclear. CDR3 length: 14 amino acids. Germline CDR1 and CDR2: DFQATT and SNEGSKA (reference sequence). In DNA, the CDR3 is TGCGGTGCTAGAGATCAGGCCATCCTGGGGGGCTACACCTTC. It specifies CGARDQAILGGYTF.

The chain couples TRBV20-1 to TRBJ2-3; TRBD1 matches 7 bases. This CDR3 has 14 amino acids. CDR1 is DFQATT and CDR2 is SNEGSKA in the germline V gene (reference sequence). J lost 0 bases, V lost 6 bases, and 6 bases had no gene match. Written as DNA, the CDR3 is TGCAGTGCAAGAAGGGGGCAGAGCACAGATACGCAGTATTTT. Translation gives CSARRGQSTDTQYF.

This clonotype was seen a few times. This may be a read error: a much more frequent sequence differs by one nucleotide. The CDR3 region has the DNA TGTGCCAGCAGCTTTGTTGATAGGTCCGAGCAGTACTTC. Its protein product is CASSFVDRSEQYF. The chain is built from TRBV11-2 and TRBJ2-7; D is unresolved. Looked up from germline, CDR1 is SGHAT and CDR2 is FQNNGV. Trimming took 3 bases from V and 6 from J, leaving 12 bases between them. This CDR3 spans 13 amino acids.